The 21 T cell receptor beta chains presented below share a single source sample, sequenced in a study of blood T cell repertoires in COVID-19. The protocol was immunoSEQ multiplex PCR, while the TCRdb copy is restricted to in-frame clones and leaves out a portion. Among 250,000 or so clones, about 84% were seen once, and the ten largest hold approximately 13%. The sequencing input was peripheral blood. All receptors derive from a man aged 80 or over with acute or convalescent COVID-19.

The V and J genes are TRBV27 and TRBJ1-4, with 9 nucleotides matching TRBD1. J lost 4 bases, V lost 6 bases, and 3 bases had no gene match. CDR1 is MNHEY and CDR2 is SMNVEV in the germline V gene (reference sequence). The CDR3 loop spans 14 amino acids. The CDR3 DNA reads as TGTGCCAGCAGCCGGGGACAGGGTAATGAAAAACTGTTTTTT. Its translation: CASSRGQGNEKLFF.

The chain employs TRBV5-1 and TRBJ2-2, with D maybe TRBD2 (6 bases). CDR3 size: 14 residues. V was pared by 3 bases and J by 4 bases, with 10 bases between. CDR1 and CDR2 from the germline V gene are SGHRS and YFSETQ. The CDR3 region is CASSSGLSTGELFF. As DNA, the CDR3 is TGCGCCAGCAGCTCAGGACTAAGCACCGGGGAGCTGTTTTTT.

The chain joins TRBV4-3 to TRBJ1-5; 9 nucleotides agree with TRBD1. With V trimmed by 3 bases and J by 4 bases, 4 bases remained unmatched. The V gene's germline CDR1 is LGHNA and CDR2 YSLEER. The CDR3 length is 15 residues. CDR3 residues: CASSQDRGINQPQHF. CDR3 coding DNA: TGCGCCAGCAGCCAGGACAGGGGAATAAATCAGCCCCAGCATTTT.

This clone was seen a single time. The CDR3 spells CASSLKTGGIPWGETQYF. CDR3 nucleotides: TGTGCCAGCAGCCTTAAGACAGGGGGCATCCCGTGGGGGGAGACCCAGTACTTC. This sequence joins TRBV5-6 and TRBJ2-5; 10 positions agree with TRBD1. This CDR3 region has 18 residues. Trimming took 4 bases from V and 5 from J; bases not matched to a gene: 17. Per the germline V gene, CDR1 is SGHDT and CDR2 is YYEEEE.

Turning to this clone: This clone may be a read error of a much larger clone one base away. Distinct nucleotide sequences in the sample also encode this CDR3. The rearrangement links TRBV4-1 to TRBJ1-5; 8 positions match TRBD1. Germline lookup yields CDR1 MGHRA and CDR2 YSYEKL. The CDR3 contains 17 residues. CDR3 residues: CASSQEGQGWSNQPQHF. The CDR3 DNA is TGCGCCAGCAGCCAGGAAGGACAGGGTTGGAGCAATCAGCCCCAACATTTT.

The chain links TRBV5-1 to TRBJ1-3; D uncertain. V was shortened by 1 base and J by 7 bases, with 12 bases between the two germline ends. The germline gives CDR1 SGHRS, CDR2 YFSETQ. CDR3 length equals 14 residues. CDR3: CASSLSLVANTIYF. Written as DNA, the CDR3 is TGCGCCAGCAGCTTGTCTCTCGTGGCCAACACCATATATTTT.

This clone was recorded once. V is TRBV3-1 (or the pseudogene TRBV3-2) and J is TRBJ1-4; no definite D call. The CDR3 has 13 amino acids. Trimming pared 3 bases from V and 8 bases from J, leaving 10 bases between. Per germline, CDR1 LGHDT and CDR2 YNNKEL (reference sequence). CDR3 region: CASSHRGWEKLFF. The CDR3 DNA sequence: TGTGCCAGCAGCCACCGAGGGTGGGAAAAACTGTTTTTT.

The chain couples TRBV28 to TRBJ1-1, with D hard to call. Trimming removed 5 bases at V and 4 bases at J, with 8 bases between. CDR3 length equals 12 residues. The germline V gene has CDR1 MDHEN and CDR2 SYDVKM. Here the CDR3 reads CASSLRGTEAFF. CDR3 DNA sequence: TGTGCCAGCAGTCTGCGGGGCACTGAAGCTTTCTTT.

The CDR3 DNA is TGTGCCAGCAGCGGTCGGTACAATGAGCAGTTCTTC. Its translation is CASSGRYNEQFF. The chain has TRBV28 and TRBJ2-1; D is unclear. The V and J ends lost 6 bases and 4 bases respectively, with 7 bases between them. The CDR3 sequence is 12 residues long. Germline V CDR1 and CDR2: MDHEN, SYDVKM.

The chain joins TRBV21-1 to TRBJ2-7; TRBD1, the D gene given by the table, was not confirmed from the DNA. TRBV21-1 is listed as a pseudogene. The CDR3 runs to 13 residues. In DNA, the CDR3 is TGTGCCAGCTTACCGGGACACTCCTACGAGCAGTACTTC. Translated, it gives CASLPGHSYEQYF.

The genes are TRBV6-5 and TRBJ1-2, with unresolved D. The germline V gene has CDR1 MNHEY and CDR2 SVGAGI. V was clipped by 7 bases and J by 2 bases, with 11 bases between them. The CDR3 contains 13 residues. The CDR3 DNA sequence: TGTGCCAGCACCCCTGGCCGAAACTATGGCTACACCTTC. This codes for CASTPGRNYGYTF.

The chain joins TRBV27 to TRBJ1-5; no reliable D call. CDR3 length: 14 residues. Germline CDR1 reads MNHEY; CDR2 reads SMNVEV (reference sequence). Trimming stripped 5 bases from V and 0 bases from J, with 8 bases between. Here the CDR3 reads CASSPSYSNQPQHF. The DNA for the CDR3 is TGTGCCAGCAGTCCGAGCTATAGCAATCAGCCCCAGCATTTT.

The rearrangement joins TRBV6-2 or TRBV6-3 to TRBJ2-2; 10 bases line up with TRBD2. Trimming cost V 0 bases and J 7 bases; bases outside gene matches: 8. Germline V gene lookup returns CDR1 MNHEY and CDR2 SVGEGT. CDR3 length: 17 amino acids. The CDR3 loop is CASSYSERGGQNGELFF. CDR3 in DNA: TGTGCCAGCAGTTACTCGGAGCGGGGGGGCCAAAACGGGGAGCTGTTTTTT.

The gene calls are TRBV7-3 and TRBJ2-2, with D possibly TRBD2 on 6 matching bases. The CDR3 extends over 14 amino acids. The germline V and J ends were trimmed by 4 bases and 6 bases, with 12 bases remaining between them. Per the germline V gene, CDR1 is SGHTA and CDR2 is FQGTGA. The CDR3 reads CASSSMGLPGELFF. In DNA, the CDR3 is TGTGCCAGCAGCTCAATGGGACTCCCCGGGGAGCTGTTTTTT.

The CDR3 reads CAHSPLGSYEQYF. CDR3 nucleotides: TGTGCCCACAGCCCACTGGGCTCCTACGAGCAGTACTTC. The rearrangement joins TRBV28 to TRBJ2-7, with D unclear. The CDR3 is 13 amino acids. Trimming pared 11 bases from V and 0 bases from J, leaving 14 bases between. Germline assignment: CDR1 MDHEN and CDR2 SYDVKM.

This clone was recorded only once. The chain couples TRBV7-8 to TRBJ1-2; perhaps TRBD1 as D (6 bases). CDR3 length: 13 residues. V was shortened by 2 bases and J by 6 bases, with 10 bases between the two germline ends. Germline V gene sequence: CDR1 SGHVS, CDR2 FQNEAQ. CDR3 amino acids: CASSLTGWDGYTF. CDR3 DNA: TGTGCCAGCAGCTTAACAGGGTGGGATGGCTACACCTTC. The full variable domain, its missing parts supplied by reference TRBV7-8 and TRBJ1-2, is GAGVSQSPRYKVAKRGQDVALRCDPISGHVSLFWYQQALGQGPEFLTYFQNEAQLDKSGLPSDRFFAERPEGSVSTLKIQRTQQEDSAVYLCASSLTGWDGYTFGSGTRLTVV.

This chain links TRBV3-1 (or the pseudogene TRBV3-2) with TRBJ1-5; D remains unclear. V was shortened by 1 base and J by 9 bases, with 13 bases between the two germline ends. The CDR3 consists of 14 residues. Germline values: CDR1 LGHDT, CDR2 YNNKEL (reference sequence). CDR3 coding DNA: TGTGCCAGCAGCCAAGCCAAAGCGGGGAGGCCCCAGCATTTT. Protein: CASSQAKAGRPQHF.

The chain links TRBV12-1 to TRBJ1-1. TRBV12-1 is noted as a pseudogene. The CDR3 is 11 residues long. The CDR3 DNA reads as TGTGCCAGCCCCCACTACACTGAAGCTTTCTTT. Translation: CASPHYTEAFF.

This clone was detected once. The chain uses TRBV19 and TRBJ2-5; no reliable D call. Trimming cost V 4 bases and J 5 bases, with 11 bases left between them. This CDR3 is 13 amino acids long. CDR1 is LNHDA, CDR2 SQIVND, per germline (reference sequence). CDR3 loop: CASSTRPGETQYF. CDR3 sequence (DNA): TGTGCCAGTAGTACCCGCCCCGGGGAGACCCAGTACTTC. Based on the CDR3 plus reference TRBV19 and TRBJ2-5, the full variable domain is DGGITQSPKYLFRKEGQNVTLSCEQNLNHDAMYWYRQDPGQGLRLIYYSQIVNDFQKGDIAEGYSVSREKKESFPLTVTSAQKNPTAFYLCASSTRPGETQYFGPGTRLLVL.

Only one count was recorded for this clone. The rearrangement uses TRBV10-3 and TRBJ2-5, with a weak D call TRBD1 (6 bases). Trimming took off 4 bases at V and 5 bases at J, with 17 bases between the two ends. Germline CDR1 is ENHRY and CDR2 is SYGVKD. CDR3 length: 15 residues. The CDR3 DNA is TGTGCCATCAGTGGGGGACAAGTAGGAAGTGAGACCCAGTACTTC. Translation gives CAISGGQVGSETQYF.

The chain couples TRBV18 to TRBJ1-1; 9 bases match TRBD1. This CDR3 comprises 15 residues. Germline values: CDR1 KGHSH, CDR2 LQKENI. Trimming at V came to 1 base and at J to 8 bases, leaving 8 bases not matched to a gene. CDR3 amino acids: CASSPRGGQGMEAFF. CDR3 DNA sequence: TGTGCCAGCTCACCACGGGGTGGACAGGGGATGGAAGCTTTCTTT.